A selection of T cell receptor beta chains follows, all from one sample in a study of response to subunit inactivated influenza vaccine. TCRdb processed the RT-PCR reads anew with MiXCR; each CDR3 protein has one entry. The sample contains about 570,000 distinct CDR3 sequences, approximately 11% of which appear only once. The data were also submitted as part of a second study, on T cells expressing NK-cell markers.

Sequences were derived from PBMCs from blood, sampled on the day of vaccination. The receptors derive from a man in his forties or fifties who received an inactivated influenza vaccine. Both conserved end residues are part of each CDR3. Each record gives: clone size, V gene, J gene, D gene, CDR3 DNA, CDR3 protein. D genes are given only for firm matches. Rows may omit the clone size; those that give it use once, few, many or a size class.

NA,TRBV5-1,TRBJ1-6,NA,TGCGCCAGCAGCTTGGCCGGACCCTTGATTTCACCCCTCCACTTT,CASSLAGPLISPLHF
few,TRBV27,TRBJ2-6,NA,TGTGCCAGCAGTAACGGGGGTGGGTCTGGGGCCAACGTCCTGACTTTC,CASSNGGGSGANVLTF
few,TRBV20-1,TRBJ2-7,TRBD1,TGCAGTGCTTCCTACAGGGGGGCCTACGAGCAGTACTTC,CSASYRGAYEQYF
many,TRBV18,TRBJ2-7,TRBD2,TGTGCCAGCAGCCCGGGGGGGCCCTACGAGCAGTACTTC,CASSPGGPYEQYF
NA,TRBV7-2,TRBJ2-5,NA,TGTGCCAGCAGTTTGCTGGGGAGGAGGGAGACCCAGTACTTC,CASSLLGRRETQYF
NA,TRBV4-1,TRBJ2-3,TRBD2,TGCGCCAGCAGCCAAGAGGTCTTAGCGGGGTCAGATACGCAGTATTTT,CASSQEVLAGSDTQYF
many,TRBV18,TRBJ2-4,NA,TGTGCCAGCTCACCTTCTGAAAACATTCAGTACTTC,CASSPSENIQYF
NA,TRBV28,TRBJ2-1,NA,TGTGCCAGCAGTCCGACCCGCGGCGGGACGTCGAGGAATGAGCAGTTCTTC,CASSPTRGGTSRNEQFF
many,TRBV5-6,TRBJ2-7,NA,TGTGCCAGCAGCTTGAACGGCTACGAGCAGTACTTC,CASSLNGYEQYF
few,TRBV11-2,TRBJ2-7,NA,TGTGCCAGCAGCTTAGAAGCAGGGACTCCCTACGAGCAGTACTTC,CASSLEAGTPYEQYF
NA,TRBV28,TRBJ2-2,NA,TGTGCCAGCAGTCCCCCAGGGTTGAGGACCGGGGAGCTGTTTTTT,CASSPPGLRTGELFF
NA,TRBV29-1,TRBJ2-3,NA,TGCAGCGTTGAAGATTATGCCCTCCCCACAGATACGCAGTATTTT,CSVEDYALPTDTQYF
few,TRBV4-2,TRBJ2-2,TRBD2,TGTGCCAGCAGCACTAGCGGGAGATGGGGCACCGGGGAGCTGTTTTTT,CASSTSGRWGTGELFF
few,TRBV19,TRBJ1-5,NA,TGTGCCAGTAGTACCCTTTATCCGGGGGAGGCGCGCAATCAGCCCCAGCATTTT,CASSTLYPGEARNQPQHF
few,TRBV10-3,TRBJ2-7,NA,TGTGCCATCAACGCCCAGGGAAAGATAGCCAACCCGCACTACGAGCAGTACTTC,CAINAQGKIANPHYEQYF
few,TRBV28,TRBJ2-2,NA,TGTGCCAGCAGTTTAAGGGGGATAACCGGGGAGCTGTTTTTT,CASSLRGITGELFF
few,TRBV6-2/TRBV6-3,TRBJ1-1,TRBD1,TGTGCCAGCAGTTACGGGACAGGGGCAGGGGAAGCTTTCTTT,CASSYGTGAGEAFF
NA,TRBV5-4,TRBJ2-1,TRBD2,TGTGCCAGCAGCTTGTTGACTAGCGGGAGGGCCTCCTTGTACAATGAGCAGTTCTTC,CASSLLTSGRASLYNEQFF
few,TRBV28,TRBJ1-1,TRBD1,TGTGCCAGCAGTCCCTGGAGGGACGCAGGGGGCGCCCCGGGGAACACTGAAGCTTTCTTT,CASSPWRDAGGAPGNTEAFF
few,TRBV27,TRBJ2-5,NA,TGTGCCAGCAGTTTAGAACCCGCTCGTGTCGAGACCCAGTACTTC,CASSLEPARVETQYF
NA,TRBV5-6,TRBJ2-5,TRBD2,TGTGCCAGCAGCCAGCTAGCGGGGGAAGAGACCCAGTACTTC,CASSQLAGEETQYF
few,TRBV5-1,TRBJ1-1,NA,TGCGCCAGCAGCACGGTGGGGAGGGTGGCTTTCTTT,CASSTVGRVAFF
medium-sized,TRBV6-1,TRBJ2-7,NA,TGTGCCAGCACTTTATATGGATACGAGCAGTACTTC,CASTLYGYEQYF
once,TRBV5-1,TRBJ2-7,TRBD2,TGCGCCAGCAGTACAGGGTGGCTAGCGGGAGGTCAGAACGAGCAGTACTTC,CASSTGWLAGGQNEQYF
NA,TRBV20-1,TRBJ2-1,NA,TGCAGTGCTAGATCCCGTGGTTGGTCCTACAATGAGCAGTTCTTC,CSARSRGWSYNEQFF
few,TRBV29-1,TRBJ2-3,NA,TGCAGCGTTGGGAGGGTTGTCTCAGATACGCAGTATTTT,CSVGRVVSDTQYF
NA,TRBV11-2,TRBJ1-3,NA,TGTGCCAGCAGCTTAGCAGACTCTGGAAACACCATATATTTT,CASSLADSGNTIYF
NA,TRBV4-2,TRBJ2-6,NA,TGTGCCAGCAGCCATGTTATAGGGGTTGGGGCCAACGTCCTGACTTTC,CASSHVIGVGANVLTF
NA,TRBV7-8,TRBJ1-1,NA,TGTGCCAGCAGCAGTGGACAGCGAACCCTGGGATTCTTT,CASSSGQRTLGFF
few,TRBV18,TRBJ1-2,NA,TGTGCCAGCTCACCACAGACTCAGGGATTCCGCTATGGCTACACCTTC,CASSPQTQGFRYGYTF
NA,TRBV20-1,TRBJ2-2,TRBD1,TGCAGTGCTAAAGGACAGGGCGGCACCGGGGAGCTGTTTTTT,CSAKGQGGTGELFF
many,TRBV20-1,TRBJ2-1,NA,TGCAGTGCCCAATGGGTTGAGCAGTTCTTC,CSAQWVEQFF
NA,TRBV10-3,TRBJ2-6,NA,TGTGCCATCAGCCCGTCTGGGGCCAACGTCCTGACTTTC,CAISPSGANVLTF
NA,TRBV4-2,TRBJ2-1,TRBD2,TGTGCCAGCAGCCAAGTAGCGGGAGGTGCCAATGAGCAGTTCTTC,CASSQVAGGANEQFF
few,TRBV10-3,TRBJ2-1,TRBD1,TGTGCCACTAACCTCAACGGACAGGGGTGGAGTGAGCAGTTCTTC,CATNLNGQGWSEQFF
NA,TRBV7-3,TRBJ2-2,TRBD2,TGTGCCAGCAGCTCACTAGGGTGGCTAGCGGGAACCGGGGAGCTGTTTTTT,CASSSLGWLAGTGELFF
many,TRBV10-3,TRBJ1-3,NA,TGTGCCACATACTCTGGAAACACCATATATTTT,CATYSGNTIYF
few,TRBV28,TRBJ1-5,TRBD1,TGTGCCAGCAGTTCTTTAGTGGGACAGCACAATCAGCCCCAGCATTTT,CASSSLVGQHNQPQHF
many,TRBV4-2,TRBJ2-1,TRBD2,TGTGCCAGCAGCGGGGGACTAGCGGGTCAGCGTTACTCCTACAATGAGCAGTTCTTC,CASSGGLAGQRYSYNEQFF
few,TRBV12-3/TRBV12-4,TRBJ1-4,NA,TGTGCCGTTCAAAGGGGGATAAAACTGTTTTTT,CAVQRGIKLFF
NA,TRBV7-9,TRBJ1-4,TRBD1,TGTGCCAGCAGCACCCGTGACAGGGCCCCAACTAATGAAAAACTGTTTTTT,CASSTRDRAPTNEKLFF
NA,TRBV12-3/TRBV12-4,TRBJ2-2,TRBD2,TGTGCCAGCAGTTCTCGCACTAGCGGCCTTCCCGGGGAGCTGTTTTTT,CASSSRTSGLPGELFF